The entry below gives a single T cell receptor (beta chain) sequence along with its context. Libraries were prepared by immunoSEQ multiplex PCR; TCRdb keeps only in-frame clonotypes and omits some of them. The sample gives almost 5,500 clones, about 72% of which show up once; around 10% is in the top ten. Surgery without prior neoadjuvant therapy was the treatment of the selected pancreatic ductal adenocarcinoma patients. The data belong to a study of T cells in pancreatic ductal adenocarcinoma. The J segment lost 3 bases and the V segment lost 4 bases, leaving 7 bases of the junction unmatched. The CDR3 runs 16 residues. CDR1 is SGHDN and CDR2 is FVKESK in the germline V gene.

The chain couples TRBV14 to TRBJ2-5; 11 bases are shared with TRBD2. This receptor was identified in a human donor with pancreatic ductal adenocarcinoma. The sample taken for sequencing was pancreatic tumor tissue. The CDR3 is CASSLLRGLAEETQYF. As DNA, the CDR3 is TGTGCCAGCAGCCTCTTGAGGGGACTAGCGGAAGAGACCCAGTACTTC. Combining the CDR3 with reference TRBV14 and TRBJ2-5 gives the whole variable domain EAGVTQFPSHSVIEKGQTVTLRCDPISGHDNLYWYRRVMGKEIKFLLHFVKESKQDESGMPNNRFLAERTGGTYSTLKVQPAELEDSGVYFCASSLLRGLAEETQYFGPGTRLLVL.